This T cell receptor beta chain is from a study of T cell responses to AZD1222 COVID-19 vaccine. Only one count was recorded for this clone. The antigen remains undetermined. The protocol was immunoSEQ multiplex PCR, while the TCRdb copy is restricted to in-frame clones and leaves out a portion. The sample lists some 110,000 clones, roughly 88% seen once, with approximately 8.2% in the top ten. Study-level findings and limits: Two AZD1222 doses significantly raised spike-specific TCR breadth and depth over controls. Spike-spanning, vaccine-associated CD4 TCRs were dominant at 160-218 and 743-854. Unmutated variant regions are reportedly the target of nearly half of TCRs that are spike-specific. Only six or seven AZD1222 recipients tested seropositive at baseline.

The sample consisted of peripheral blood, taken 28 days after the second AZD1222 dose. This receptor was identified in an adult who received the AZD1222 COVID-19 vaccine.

CDR3: CASSEIEMNTEAFF. CDR3 bases: TGTGCCAGCAGTGAAATCGAAATGAACACTGAAGCTTTCTTT. The chain couples TRBV2 to TRBJ1-1; D is unresolved. CDR3 length: 14 amino acids. In germline, CDR1 is SNHLY, CDR2 FYNNEI. The ends were cut back, 2 bases at V and 0 bases at J, with 7 bases in the middle.